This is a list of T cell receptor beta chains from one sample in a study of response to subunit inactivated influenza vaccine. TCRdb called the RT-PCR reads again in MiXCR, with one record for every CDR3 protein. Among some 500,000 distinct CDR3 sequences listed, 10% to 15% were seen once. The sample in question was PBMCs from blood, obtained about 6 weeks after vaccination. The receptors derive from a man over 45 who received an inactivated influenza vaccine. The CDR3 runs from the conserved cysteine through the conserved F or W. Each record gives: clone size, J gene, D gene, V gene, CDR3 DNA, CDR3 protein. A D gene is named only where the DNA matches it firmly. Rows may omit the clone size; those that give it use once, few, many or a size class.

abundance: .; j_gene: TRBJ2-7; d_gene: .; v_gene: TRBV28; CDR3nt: TGTGCCACCGTGTGGAGCAGCACCTACGAGCAGTACTTC; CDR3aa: CATVWSSTYEQYF
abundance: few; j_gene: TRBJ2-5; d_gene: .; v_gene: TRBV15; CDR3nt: TGTGCCACCAGCAGAGAAGACAGGATTTTCCAAGAGACCCAGTACTTC; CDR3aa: CATSREDRIFQETQYF
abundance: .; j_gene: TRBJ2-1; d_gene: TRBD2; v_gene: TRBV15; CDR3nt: TGTGCCACCAGCAGACGATCCCCGACTAGCCCCGGGCAGTTCTTC; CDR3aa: CATSRRSPTSPGQFF
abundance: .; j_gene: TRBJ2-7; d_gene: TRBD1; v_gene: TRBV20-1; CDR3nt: TGCAGTGCAGGACAGGTTATATACGAGCAGTACTTC; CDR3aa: CSAGQVIYEQYF
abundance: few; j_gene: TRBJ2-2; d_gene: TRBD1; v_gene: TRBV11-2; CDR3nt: TGTGCCAGCAGCCGGGACAGGGGGAATCACGGGGAGCTGTTTTTT; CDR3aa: CASSRDRGNHGELFF
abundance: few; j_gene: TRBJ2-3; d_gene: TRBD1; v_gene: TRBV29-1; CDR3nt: TGCAGCGCTATCCGGACAGGGGGTATCACAGATACGCAGTATTTT; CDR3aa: CSAIRTGGITDTQYF
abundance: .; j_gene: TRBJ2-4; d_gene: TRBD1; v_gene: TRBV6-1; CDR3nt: TGTGCCAGCAGTGCCTCGGGACAGATCAAAAACATTCAGTACTTC; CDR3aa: CASSASGQIKNIQYF
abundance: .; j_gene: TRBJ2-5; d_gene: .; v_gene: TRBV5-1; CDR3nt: TGCGCCAGCAGCGCTCAGGGAGAAGAGACCCAGTACTTC; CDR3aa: CASSAQGEETQYF
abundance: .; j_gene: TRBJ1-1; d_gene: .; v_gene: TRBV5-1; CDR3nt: TGCGCCAGCAGCCAAGACGGGAATGAAGCTTTCTTT; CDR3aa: CASSQDGNEAFF
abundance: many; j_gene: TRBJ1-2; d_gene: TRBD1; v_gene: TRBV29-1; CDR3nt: TGCAGCGTTGCAGGGGGCGATGGCTACACCTTC; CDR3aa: CSVAGGDGYTF
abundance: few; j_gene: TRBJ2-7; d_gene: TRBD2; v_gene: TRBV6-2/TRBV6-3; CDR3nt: TGTGCCAGCAGTTACGGTGGCGGGGGGACCTACGAGCAGTACTTC; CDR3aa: CASSYGGGGTYEQYF